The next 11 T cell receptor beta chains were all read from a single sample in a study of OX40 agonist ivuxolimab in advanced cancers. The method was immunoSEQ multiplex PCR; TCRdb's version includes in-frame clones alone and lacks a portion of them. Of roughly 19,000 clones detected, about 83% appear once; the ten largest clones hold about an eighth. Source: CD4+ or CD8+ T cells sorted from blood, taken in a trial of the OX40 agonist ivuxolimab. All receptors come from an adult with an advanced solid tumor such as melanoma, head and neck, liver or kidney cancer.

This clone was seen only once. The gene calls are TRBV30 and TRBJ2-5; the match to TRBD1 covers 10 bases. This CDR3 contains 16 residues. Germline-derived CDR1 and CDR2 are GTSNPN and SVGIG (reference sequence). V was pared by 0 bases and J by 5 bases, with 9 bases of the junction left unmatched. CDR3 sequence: CAWSVLTGGGQETQYF. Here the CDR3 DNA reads TGTGCCTGGAGTGTGTTGACAGGGGGCGGTCAGGAGACCCAGTACTTC.

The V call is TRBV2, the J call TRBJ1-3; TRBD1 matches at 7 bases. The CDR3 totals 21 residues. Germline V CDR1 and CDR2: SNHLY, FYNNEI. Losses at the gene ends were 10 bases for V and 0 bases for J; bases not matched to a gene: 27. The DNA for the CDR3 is TGTGCCACCGTAATCCGAATACAGGGGCGAACAGAAATGAGCTCTGGAAACACCATATATTTT. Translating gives CATVIRIQGRTEMSSGNTIYF. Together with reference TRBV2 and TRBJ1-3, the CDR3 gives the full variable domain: EPEVTQTPSHQVTQMGQEVILRCVPISNHLYFYWYRQILGQKVEFLVSFYNNEISEKSEIFDDQFSVERPDGSNFTLKIRSTKLEDSAMYFCATVIRIQGRTEMSSGNTIYFGEGSWLTVV.

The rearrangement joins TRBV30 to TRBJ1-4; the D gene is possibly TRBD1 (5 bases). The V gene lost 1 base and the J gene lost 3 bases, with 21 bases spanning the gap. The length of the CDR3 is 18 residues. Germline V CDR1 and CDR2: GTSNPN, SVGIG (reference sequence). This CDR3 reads CAWSEEAGFLRSNEKLFF. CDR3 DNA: TGTGCCTGGAGTGAGGAAGCAGGGTTCCTCCGATCTAATGAAAAACTGTTTTTT. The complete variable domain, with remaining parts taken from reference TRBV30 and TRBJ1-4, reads SQTIHQWPATLVQPVGSPLSLECTVEGTSNPNLYWYRQAAGRGLQLLFYSVGIGQISSEVPQNLSASRPQDRQFILSSKKLLLSDSGFYLCAWSEEAGFLRSNEKLFFGSGTQLSVL.

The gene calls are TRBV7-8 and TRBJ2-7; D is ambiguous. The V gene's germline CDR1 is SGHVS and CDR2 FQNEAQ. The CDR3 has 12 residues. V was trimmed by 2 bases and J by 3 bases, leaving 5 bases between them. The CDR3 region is CASSLTLYEQYF. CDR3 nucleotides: TGTGCCAGCAGCTTAACACTCTACGAGCAGTACTTC.

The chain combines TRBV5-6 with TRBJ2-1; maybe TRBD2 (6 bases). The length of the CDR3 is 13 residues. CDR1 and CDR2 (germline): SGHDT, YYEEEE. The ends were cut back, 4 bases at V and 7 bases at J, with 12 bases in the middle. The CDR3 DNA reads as TGTGCCAGCAGCACCGGGGGAGGAAATGAGCAGTTCTTC. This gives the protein CASSTGGGNEQFF.

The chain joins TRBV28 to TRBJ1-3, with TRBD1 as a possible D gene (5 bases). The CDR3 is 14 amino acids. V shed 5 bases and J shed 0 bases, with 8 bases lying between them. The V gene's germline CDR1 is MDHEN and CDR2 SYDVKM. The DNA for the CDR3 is TGTGCCAGCAGTAGGGGATACTCTGGAAACACCATATATTTT. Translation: CASSRGYSGNTIYF.

The CDR3 spells CASSPSRGRYNEQFF. The CDR3 DNA reads TGTGCCAGCAGCCCGTCCCGAGGGCGCTACAATGAGCAGTTCTTC. The J gene is TRBJ2-1, the V gene TRBV7-9; D is perhaps TRBD2 (5 bases). This CDR3 is built from 15 residues. The V gene's germline CDR1 is SEHNR and CDR2 FQNEAQ (reference sequence). With 5 bases removed from V and 3 bases from J, the gap between germline ends came to 14 bases.

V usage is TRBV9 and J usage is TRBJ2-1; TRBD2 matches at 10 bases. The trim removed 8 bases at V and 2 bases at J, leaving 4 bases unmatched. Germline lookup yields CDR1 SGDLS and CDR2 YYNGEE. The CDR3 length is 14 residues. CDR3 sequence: CASSAGGPYNEQFF. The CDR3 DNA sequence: TGTGCCAGTTCAGCGGGAGGGCCCTACAATGAGCAGTTCTTC.

This chain's CDR3 is CASSLKFGGSTDTQYF. For the CDR3, the DNA is TGTGCCAGCAGCTTAAAATTCGGGGGCAGCACAGATACGCAGTATTTT. The chain couples TRBV7-9 to TRBJ2-3; D may correspond to TRBD1 or TRBD2 (6 bases each). Trimming took off 2 bases at V and 0 bases at J, with 12 bases between the two ends. Germline CDR1 is SEHNR and CDR2 is FQNEAQ (reference sequence). The CDR3 covers 16 residues.

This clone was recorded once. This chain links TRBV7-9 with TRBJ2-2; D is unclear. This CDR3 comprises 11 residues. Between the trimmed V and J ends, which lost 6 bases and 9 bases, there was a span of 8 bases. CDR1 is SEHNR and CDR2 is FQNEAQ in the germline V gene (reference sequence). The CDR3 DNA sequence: TGTGCCAGCAGTTCCGGGTGGGAGCTGTTTTTT. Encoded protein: CASSSGWELFF.

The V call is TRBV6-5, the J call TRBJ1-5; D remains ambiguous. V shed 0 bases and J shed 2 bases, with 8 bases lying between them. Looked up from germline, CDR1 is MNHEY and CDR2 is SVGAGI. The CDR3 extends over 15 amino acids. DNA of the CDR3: TGTGCCAGCAGTTACTCTGGAGGAGGCAATCAGCCCCAGCATTTT. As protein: CASSYSGGGNQPQHF.